The clone carrying this T cell receptor beta chain has more than one count but fewer than ten. What it binds is unknown. This entry belongs to a study of T-cell memory formation after mild COVID-19. Findings and caveats of the study: Chiefly within CM and EM were the contracting CD4+ clones; CD8+ ones were within EMRA.

From the 5' RACE reads, TCRdb called clonotypes with MiXCR, one entry per CDR3 protein. The repertoire consists of fewer than 60,000 distinct CDR3 sequences, with 28% occurring once and the leading ten covering roughly 45%. CDR3 length: 15 residues. Germline CDR1 and CDR2: DFQATT and SNEGSKA (reference sequence). Losses at the gene ends were 5 bases for V and 8 bases for J; bases not matched to a gene: 11. Specimen: PBMCs or a T cell subset sorted from them (not recorded which). The source of this sequence is a man between 18 and 29 years old who had mild COVID-19 (a few samples of this study predate the infection). Cell type and time point are not known. This chain links TRBV20-1 with TRBJ2-1, with 11 bases aligning to TRBD2. The CDR3 nucleotides read TGCAGTGCTTTAGAGGGGACTAGCGGCCAATATGAGCAGTTCTTC. Translated: CSALEGTSGQYEQFF.